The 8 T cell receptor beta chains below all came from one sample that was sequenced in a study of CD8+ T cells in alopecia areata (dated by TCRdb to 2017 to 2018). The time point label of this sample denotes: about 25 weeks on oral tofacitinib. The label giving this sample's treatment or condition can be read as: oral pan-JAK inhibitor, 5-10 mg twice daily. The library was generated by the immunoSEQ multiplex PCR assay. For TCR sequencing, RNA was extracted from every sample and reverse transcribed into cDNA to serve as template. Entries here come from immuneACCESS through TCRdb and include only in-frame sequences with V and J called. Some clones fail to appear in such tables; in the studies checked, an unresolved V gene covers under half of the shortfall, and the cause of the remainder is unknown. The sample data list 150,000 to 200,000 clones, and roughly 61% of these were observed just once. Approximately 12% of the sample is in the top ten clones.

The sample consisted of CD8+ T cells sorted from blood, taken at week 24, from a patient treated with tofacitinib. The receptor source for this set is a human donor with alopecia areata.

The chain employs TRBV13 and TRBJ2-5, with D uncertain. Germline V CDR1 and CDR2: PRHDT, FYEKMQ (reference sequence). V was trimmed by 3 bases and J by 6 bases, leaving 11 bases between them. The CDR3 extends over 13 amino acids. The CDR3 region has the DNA TGTGCCAGCAGCTTGGCAAGTCGCCAGACCCAGTACTTC. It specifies CASSLASRQTQYF.

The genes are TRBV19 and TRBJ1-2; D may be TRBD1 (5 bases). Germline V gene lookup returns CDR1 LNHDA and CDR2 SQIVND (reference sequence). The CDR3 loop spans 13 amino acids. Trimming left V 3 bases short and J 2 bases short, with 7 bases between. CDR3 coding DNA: TGTGCCAGTAGTATCCAGGGCAACTATGGCTACACCTTC. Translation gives CASSIQGNYGYTF.

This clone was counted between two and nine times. Here the CDR3 DNA reads TGTGCCAGCAGTGACCCTCCGGGGCCCACCGTTTACGAGCAGTACTTC. It yields the protein CASSDPPGPTVYEQYF. V is TRBV6-1 and J is TRBJ2-7; the D call may be TRBD1 or TRBD2 (5 bases each). The CDR3 sequence is 16 residues long. The germline V gene has CDR1 MNHNS and CDR2 SASEGT. The V end lost 3 bases, the J end lost 4 bases, and 19 bases lay between the germline ends.

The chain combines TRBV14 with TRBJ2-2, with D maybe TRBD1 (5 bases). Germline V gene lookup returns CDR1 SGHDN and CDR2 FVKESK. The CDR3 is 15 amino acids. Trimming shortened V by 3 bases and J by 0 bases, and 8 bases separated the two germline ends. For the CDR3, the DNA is TGTGCCAGCAGCCACGAGACAGCGAACACCGGGGAGCTGTTTTTT. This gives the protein CASSHETANTGELFF.

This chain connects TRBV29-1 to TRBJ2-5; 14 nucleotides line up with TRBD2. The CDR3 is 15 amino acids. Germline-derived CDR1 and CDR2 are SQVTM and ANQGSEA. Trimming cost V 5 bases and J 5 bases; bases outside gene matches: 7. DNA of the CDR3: TGCAGCGTTCGGGGACTAGCGGGGGACGATGAGACCCAGTACTTC. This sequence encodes CSVRGLAGDDETQYF.

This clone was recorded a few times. In DNA form, the CDR3 reads TGTGCCAGCTCACCACCGAGTACGAACAATGAGCAGTTCTTC. Protein product: CASSPPSTNNEQFF. V and J are TRBV18 and TRBJ2-1; D unclear. V lost 0 bases, J lost 5 bases, and 8 bases lay in between. The CDR3 consists of 14 residues. Germline V lookup: CDR1 KGHSH, CDR2 LQKENI. Filled out from reference TRBV18 and TRBJ2-1, the complete variable domain reads NAGVMQNPRHLVRRRGQEARLRCSPMKGHSHVYWYRQLPEEGLKFMVYLQKENIIDESGMPKERFSAEFPKEGPSILRIQQVVRGDSAAYFCASSPPSTNNEQFFGPGTRLTVL.

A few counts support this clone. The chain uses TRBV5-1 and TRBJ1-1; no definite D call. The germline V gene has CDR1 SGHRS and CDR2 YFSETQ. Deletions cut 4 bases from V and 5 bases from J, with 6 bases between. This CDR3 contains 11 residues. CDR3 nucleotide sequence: TGCGCCAGCAGCGCAGCAACTGAAGCTTTCTTT. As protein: CASSAATEAFF.

The CDR3 coding sequence is TGCGCCAGCAGCCAGCGGGCCGATACGCAGTATTTT. Its protein is CASSQRADTQYF. J is TRBJ2-3 and V is TRBV4-1, with a tentative D call TRBD2 (5 bases). Trimming left V 3 bases short and J 6 bases short, with 7 bases between. Per germline, CDR1 MGHRA and CDR2 YSYEKL. The CDR3 is 12 residues long.